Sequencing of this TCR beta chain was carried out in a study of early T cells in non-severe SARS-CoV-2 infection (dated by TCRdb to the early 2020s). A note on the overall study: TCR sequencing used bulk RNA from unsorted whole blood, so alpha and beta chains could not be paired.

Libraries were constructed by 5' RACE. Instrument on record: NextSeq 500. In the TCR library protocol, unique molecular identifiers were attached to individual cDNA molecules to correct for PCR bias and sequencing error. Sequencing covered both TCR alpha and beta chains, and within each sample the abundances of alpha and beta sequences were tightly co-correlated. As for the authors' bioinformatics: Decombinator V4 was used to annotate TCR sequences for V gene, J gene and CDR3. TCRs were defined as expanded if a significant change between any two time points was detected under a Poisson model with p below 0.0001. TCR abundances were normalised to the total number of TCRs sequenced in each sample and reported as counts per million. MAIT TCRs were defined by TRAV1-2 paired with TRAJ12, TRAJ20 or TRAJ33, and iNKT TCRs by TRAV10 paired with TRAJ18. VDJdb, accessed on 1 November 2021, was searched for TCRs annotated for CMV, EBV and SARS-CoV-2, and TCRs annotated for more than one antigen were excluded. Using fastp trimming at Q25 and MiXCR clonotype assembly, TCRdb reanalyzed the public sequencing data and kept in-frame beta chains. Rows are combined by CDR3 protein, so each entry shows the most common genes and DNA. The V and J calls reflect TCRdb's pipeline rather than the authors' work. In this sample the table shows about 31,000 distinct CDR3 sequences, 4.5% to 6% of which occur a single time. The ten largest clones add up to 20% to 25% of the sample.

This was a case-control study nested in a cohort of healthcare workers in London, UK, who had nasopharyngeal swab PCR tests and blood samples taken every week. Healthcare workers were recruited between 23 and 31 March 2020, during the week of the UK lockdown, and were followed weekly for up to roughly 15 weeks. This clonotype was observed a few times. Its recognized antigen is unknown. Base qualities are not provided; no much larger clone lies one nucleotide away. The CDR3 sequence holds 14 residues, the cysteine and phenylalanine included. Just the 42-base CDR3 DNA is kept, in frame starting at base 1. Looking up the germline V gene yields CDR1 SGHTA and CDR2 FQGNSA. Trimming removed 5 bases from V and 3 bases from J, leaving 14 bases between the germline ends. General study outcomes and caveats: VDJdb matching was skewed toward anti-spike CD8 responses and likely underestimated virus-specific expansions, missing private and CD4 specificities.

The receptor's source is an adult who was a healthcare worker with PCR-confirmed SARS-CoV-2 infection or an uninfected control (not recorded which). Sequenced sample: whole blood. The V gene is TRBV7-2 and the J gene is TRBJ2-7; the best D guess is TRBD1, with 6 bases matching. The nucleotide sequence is TGTGCCAGCAGCCTTGACAGGAATCGCTACGAGCAGTACTTC. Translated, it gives CASSLDRNRYEQYF.